This T cell receptor beta chain was documented in a study of CD8 T cells in Susac syndrome. The study's findings and limits: It was acknowledged by the study that relatively few individuals were included in its TCR sequencing and HLA analysis.

Random hexamers primed reverse transcription of about 0.5 to 1 ug RNA. Amplification of the TCR beta CDR3 was carried out by immunoSEQ multiplex PCR, which spanned a total of 54 Vbeta and 13 Jbeta segments. MiXCR was run by TCRdb on the immunoSEQ multiplex PCR reads, yielding one entry per CDR3 protein. The sample lists a few hundred thousand distinct CDR3 sequences, roughly 96% occurring once. Sequencing of TCR beta drew on CD8+ and CD4+ T cells from blood. TEMRA cells were enriched by FACS, and CD4+ and CD8+ T cells were negatively isolated. Comments on this clonotype: Its antigen is not identified.

The sequence came from a human donor with multiple sclerosis. The sequencing sample was made of CD4+ T cells from PBMCs.

CDR3 region: CAISTGSTDTQYF. For the CDR3, the DNA is TGTGCCATCTCGACAGGGAGCACAGATACGCAGTATTTT. This chain connects TRBV24-1 to TRBJ2-3; 7 bases match TRBD1. V was pared by 11 bases and J by 0 bases, with 4 bases of the junction left unmatched. Looked up from germline, CDR1 is KGHDR and CDR2 is SFDVKD. CDR3 size: 13 residues.